A single sample gave rise to the 9 T cell receptor beta chains below, sequenced in a study of cytomegalovirus exposure and HLA in healthy donors. The primer mix had 60 Vbeta and 13 Jbeta primers. Clones were read by immunoSEQ multiplex PCR, and TCRdb kept only the in-frame ones, dropping some. Seen here are around 97,000 clones, around three quarters observed once, and the top ten hold roughly 4%. The material sequenced was PBMCs. These receptors were collected from a man aged 50 to 60 in good health and CMV-seropositive.

The V gene is TRBV6-5, the J gene TRBJ2-7; 9 nucleotides align to TRBD1. The CDR3 loop spans 15 amino acids. V trimming: 0 bases; J trimming: 3 bases; junction bases outside the gene matches: 3. The germline CDR1 and CDR2 sequences are MNHEY and SVGAGI. The CDR3 DNA reads TGTGCCAGCAGTTACTCCCGGGACAGGGTCTACGAGCAGTACTTC. Translating gives CASSYSRDRVYEQYF.

This clone was observed a single time. The genes are TRBV28 and TRBJ2-7, with 8 bases lining up with TRBD2. There are 16 residues in the CDR3. Per germline, CDR1 MDHEN and CDR2 SYDVKM. The V gene end was trimmed by 4 bases and the J gene end by 4 bases; junction bases not matched to a gene: 12. The CDR3, as DNA: TGTGCCAGCAGTTCCACCTCTAGCGGGCAGCTTTACGAGCAGTACTTC. Protein sequence: CASSSTSSGQLYEQYF.

Here the CDR3 DNA reads TGTGCCACCGGGGGACAGGGGGTTTACGAGCAGTACTTC. This encodes CATGGQGVYEQYF. This chain joins TRBV10-3 and TRBJ2-7; 11 positions match TRBD1. V lost 10 bases and J lost 4; bases outside the gene matches: 6. CDR3 length: 13 amino acids. The germline V gene has CDR1 ENHRY and CDR2 SYGVKD.

This clone was seen more than once but under ten times. The V and J genes are TRBV27 and TRBJ2-2; no firm D call. The CDR3 spans 13 residues. The ends were cut back, 3 bases at V and 1 base at J, with 3 bases in the middle. From germline, CDR1 is MNHEY and CDR2 SMNVEV (reference sequence). This chain's CDR3 is CASSFLNTGELFF. In nucleotides, the CDR3 is TGTGCCAGCAGTTTCCTGAACACCGGGGAGCTGTTTTTT.

This sequence joins TRBV30 and TRBJ2-1, with 11 bases that match TRBD2. Per germline, CDR1 GTSNPN and CDR2 SVGIG (reference sequence). The CDR3 covers 14 residues. The ends lost 2 bases at V and 6 bases at J; junction bases unmatched: 3. In DNA form, the CDR3 reads TGTGCCTGGAGTACTCTAGCGGGAGGCAATGAGCAGTTCTTC. This codes for CAWSTLAGGNEQFF.

This sequence joins TRBV29-1 and TRBJ2-6; the D gene is possibly TRBD2 (7 bases). Germline values: CDR1 SQVTM, CDR2 ANQGSEA. The V end lost 6 bases, the J end lost 2 bases, and 14 bases lay between the germline ends. The CDR3 consists of 15 residues. The DNA for the CDR3 is TGCAGCGTGGGAACAGGGAGGGCTGGGGCCAACGTCCTGACTTTC. Protein: CSVGTGRAGANVLTF.

The rearrangement uses TRBV19 and TRBJ2-1; D perhaps matches TRBD2 (5 bases). Germline values: CDR1 LNHDA, CDR2 SQIVND (reference sequence). V dropped 4 bases and J dropped 5 bases, with 24 bases sitting between them. The CDR3 length is 18 residues. CDR3 coding DNA: TGTGCCAGTAGTAGAAGGCTCGGCGGGCCTCTTGGAAACAATGAGCAGTTCTTC. It translates to CASSRRLGGPLGNNEQFF.

The chain joins TRBV5-1 to TRBJ2-5, with 11 bases fitting TRBD2. The germline V gene encodes CDR1 SGHRS and CDR2 YFSETQ. This CDR3 has 18 amino acids. V was clipped by 4 bases and J by 4 bases; unmatched bases: 15. The CDR3 here is CASSPPISLAGDSETQYF. The CDR3 nucleotides are TGCGCCAGCAGCCCTCCTATATCACTAGCGGGAGATTCAGAGACCCAGTACTTC.

The chain uses TRBV5-1 and TRBJ2-1; D gene unclear. V lost 0 bases and J lost 0, with 10 bases in between. The CDR3 has 16 amino acids. Per the germline V gene, CDR1 is SGHRS and CDR2 is YFSETQ. CDR3 sequence: CASSLGSYSSYNEQFF. The CDR3 DNA is TGCGCCAGCAGCTTGGGTAGCTATAGCTCCTACAATGAGCAGTTCTTC.